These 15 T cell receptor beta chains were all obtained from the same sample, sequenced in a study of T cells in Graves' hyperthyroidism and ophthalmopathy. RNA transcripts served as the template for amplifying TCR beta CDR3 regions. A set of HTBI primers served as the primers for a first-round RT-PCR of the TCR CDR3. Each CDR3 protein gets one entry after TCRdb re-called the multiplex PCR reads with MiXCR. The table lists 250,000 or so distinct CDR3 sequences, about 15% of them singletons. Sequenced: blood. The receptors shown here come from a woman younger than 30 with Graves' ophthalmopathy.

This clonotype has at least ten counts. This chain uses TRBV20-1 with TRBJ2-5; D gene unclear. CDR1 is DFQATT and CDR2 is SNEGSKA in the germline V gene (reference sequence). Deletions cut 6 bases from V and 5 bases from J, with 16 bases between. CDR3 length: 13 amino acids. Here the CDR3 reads CSAKALGRETQYF. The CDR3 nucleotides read TGCAGTGCCAAAGCCTTAGGGCGGGAGACCCAGTACTTC.

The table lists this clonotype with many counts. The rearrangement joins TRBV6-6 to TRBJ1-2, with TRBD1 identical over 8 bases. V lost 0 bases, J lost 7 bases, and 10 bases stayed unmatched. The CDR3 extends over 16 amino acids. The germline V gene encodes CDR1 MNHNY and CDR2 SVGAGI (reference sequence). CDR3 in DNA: TGTGCCAGCAGTTACTCCCCCGGACAGGGAGGAATTGGCTACACCTTC. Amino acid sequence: CASSYSPGQGGIGYTF.

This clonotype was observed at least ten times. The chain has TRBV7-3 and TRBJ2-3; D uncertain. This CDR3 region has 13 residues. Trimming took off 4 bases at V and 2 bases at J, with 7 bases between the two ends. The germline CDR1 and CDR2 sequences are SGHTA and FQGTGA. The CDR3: CASSSTDTDTQYF. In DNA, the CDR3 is TGTGCCAGCAGCTCGACTGACACAGATACGCAGTATTTT.

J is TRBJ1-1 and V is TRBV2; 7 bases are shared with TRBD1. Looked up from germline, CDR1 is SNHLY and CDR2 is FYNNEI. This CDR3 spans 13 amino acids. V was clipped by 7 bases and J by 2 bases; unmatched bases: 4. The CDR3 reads CASNYRGNTEAFF. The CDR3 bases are TGTGCCAGCAACTACAGGGGCAACACTGAAGCTTTCTTT.

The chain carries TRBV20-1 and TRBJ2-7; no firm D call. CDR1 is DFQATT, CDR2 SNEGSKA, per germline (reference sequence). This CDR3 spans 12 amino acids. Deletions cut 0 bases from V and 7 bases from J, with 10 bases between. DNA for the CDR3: TGCAGTGCTAGAGATTGGGCCATAGAGCAGTACTTC. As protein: CSARDWAIEQYF.

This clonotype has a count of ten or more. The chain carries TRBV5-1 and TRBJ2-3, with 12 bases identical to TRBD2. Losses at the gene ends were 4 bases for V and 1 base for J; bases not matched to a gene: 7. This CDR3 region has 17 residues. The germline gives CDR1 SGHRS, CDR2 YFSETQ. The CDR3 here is CASSKSRLAGGTDTQYF. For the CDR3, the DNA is TGCGCCAGCAGCAAATCGAGACTAGCGGGGGGCACAGATACGCAGTATTTT.

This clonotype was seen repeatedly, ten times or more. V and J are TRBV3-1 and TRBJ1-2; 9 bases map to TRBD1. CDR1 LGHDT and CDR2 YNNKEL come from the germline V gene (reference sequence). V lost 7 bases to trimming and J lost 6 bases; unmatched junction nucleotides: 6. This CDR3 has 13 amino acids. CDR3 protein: CASTHGTGHGYTF. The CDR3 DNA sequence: TGTGCCAGCACCCACGGGACAGGGCATGGCTACACCTTC.

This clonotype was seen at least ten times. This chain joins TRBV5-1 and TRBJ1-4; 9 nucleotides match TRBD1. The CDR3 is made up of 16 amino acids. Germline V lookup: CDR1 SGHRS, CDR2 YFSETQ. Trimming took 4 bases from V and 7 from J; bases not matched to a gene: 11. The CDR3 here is CASSAGTGGAFEKLFF. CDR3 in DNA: TGCGCCAGCAGCGCCGGAACAGGGGGCGCCTTTGAAAAACTGTTTTTT.

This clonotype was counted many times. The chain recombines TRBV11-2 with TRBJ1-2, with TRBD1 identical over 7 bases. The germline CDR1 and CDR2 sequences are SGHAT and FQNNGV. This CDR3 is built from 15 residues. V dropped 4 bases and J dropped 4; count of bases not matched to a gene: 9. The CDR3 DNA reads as TGTGCCAGCAGCTATACCCGTTCAGGGGGCTATGGCTACACCTTC. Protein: CASSYTRSGGYGYTF.

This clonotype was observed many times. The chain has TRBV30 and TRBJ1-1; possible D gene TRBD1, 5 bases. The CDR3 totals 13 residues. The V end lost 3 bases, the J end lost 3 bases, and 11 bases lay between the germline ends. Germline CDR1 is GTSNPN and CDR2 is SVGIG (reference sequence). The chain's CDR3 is CAWRDKKHTEAFF. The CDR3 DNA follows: TGTGCCTGGAGGGACAAAAAACACACTGAAGCTTTCTTT.

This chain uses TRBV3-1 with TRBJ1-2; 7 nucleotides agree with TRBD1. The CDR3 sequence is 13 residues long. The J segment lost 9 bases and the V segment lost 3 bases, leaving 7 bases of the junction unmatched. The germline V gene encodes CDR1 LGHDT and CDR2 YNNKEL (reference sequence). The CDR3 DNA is TGTGCCAGCAGCCAGCCCGGGACAGCTCGCTACACCTTC. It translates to CASSQPGTARYTF.

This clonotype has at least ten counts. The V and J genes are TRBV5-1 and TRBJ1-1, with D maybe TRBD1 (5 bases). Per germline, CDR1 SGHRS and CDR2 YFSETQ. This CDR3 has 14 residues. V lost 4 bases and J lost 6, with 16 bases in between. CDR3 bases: TGCGCCAGCAGCCGGGGGGGGGAATGGGCTGAAGCTTTCTTT. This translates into CASSRGGEWAEAFF.

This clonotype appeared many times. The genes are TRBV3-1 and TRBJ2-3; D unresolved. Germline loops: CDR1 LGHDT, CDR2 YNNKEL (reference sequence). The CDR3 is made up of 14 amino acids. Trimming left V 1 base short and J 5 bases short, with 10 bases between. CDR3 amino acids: CASSQVHLGDTQYF. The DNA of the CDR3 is TGTGCCAGCAGCCAAGTCCACCTTGGAGATACGCAGTATTTT.

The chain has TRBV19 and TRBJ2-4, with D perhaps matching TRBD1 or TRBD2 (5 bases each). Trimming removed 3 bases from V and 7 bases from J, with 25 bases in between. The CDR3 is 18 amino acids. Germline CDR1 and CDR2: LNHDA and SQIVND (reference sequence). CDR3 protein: CASSMRWTISLRDNIQYF. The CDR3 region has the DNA TGTGCCAGTAGTATGAGGTGGACAATTTCCCTGAGGGACAACATTCAGTACTTC.

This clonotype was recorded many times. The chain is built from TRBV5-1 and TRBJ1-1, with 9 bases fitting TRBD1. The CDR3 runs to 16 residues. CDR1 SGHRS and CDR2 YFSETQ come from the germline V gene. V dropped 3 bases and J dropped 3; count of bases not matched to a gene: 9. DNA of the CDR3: TGCGCCAGCAGCTCGACAGGGGGGCAAAAGCACACTGAAGCTTTCTTT. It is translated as CASSSTGGQKHTEAFF. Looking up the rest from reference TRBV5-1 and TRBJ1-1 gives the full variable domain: KAGVTQTPRYLIKTRGQQVTLSCSPISGHRSVSWYQQTPGQGLQFLFEYFSETQRNKGNFPGRFSGRQFSNSRSEMNVSTLELGDSALYLCASSSTGGQKHTEAFFGQGTRLTVV.